This TCR beta chain came from a study of T cell responses to AZD1222 COVID-19 vaccine. V lost 1 base and J 5 bases, leaving 14 bases between the germline ends. Germline lookup yields CDR1 SEHNR and CDR2 FQNEAQ (reference sequence). The CDR3 extends over 15 amino acids. Data came from immunoSEQ multiplex PCR; TCRdb stores just in-frame clones and leaves some out. The table records about 97,000 clones, 90% of them present only once. The chain has TRBV7-9 and TRBJ2-5; D uncertain. This TCR came from an adult in good health. Material: peripheral blood, obtained on day 0 of AZD1222 vaccination. The CDR3 region is CASSLGVALVETQYF. The CDR3 region has the DNA TGTGCCAGCAGCTTAGGTGTCGCTCTGGTGGAGACCCAGTACTTC.